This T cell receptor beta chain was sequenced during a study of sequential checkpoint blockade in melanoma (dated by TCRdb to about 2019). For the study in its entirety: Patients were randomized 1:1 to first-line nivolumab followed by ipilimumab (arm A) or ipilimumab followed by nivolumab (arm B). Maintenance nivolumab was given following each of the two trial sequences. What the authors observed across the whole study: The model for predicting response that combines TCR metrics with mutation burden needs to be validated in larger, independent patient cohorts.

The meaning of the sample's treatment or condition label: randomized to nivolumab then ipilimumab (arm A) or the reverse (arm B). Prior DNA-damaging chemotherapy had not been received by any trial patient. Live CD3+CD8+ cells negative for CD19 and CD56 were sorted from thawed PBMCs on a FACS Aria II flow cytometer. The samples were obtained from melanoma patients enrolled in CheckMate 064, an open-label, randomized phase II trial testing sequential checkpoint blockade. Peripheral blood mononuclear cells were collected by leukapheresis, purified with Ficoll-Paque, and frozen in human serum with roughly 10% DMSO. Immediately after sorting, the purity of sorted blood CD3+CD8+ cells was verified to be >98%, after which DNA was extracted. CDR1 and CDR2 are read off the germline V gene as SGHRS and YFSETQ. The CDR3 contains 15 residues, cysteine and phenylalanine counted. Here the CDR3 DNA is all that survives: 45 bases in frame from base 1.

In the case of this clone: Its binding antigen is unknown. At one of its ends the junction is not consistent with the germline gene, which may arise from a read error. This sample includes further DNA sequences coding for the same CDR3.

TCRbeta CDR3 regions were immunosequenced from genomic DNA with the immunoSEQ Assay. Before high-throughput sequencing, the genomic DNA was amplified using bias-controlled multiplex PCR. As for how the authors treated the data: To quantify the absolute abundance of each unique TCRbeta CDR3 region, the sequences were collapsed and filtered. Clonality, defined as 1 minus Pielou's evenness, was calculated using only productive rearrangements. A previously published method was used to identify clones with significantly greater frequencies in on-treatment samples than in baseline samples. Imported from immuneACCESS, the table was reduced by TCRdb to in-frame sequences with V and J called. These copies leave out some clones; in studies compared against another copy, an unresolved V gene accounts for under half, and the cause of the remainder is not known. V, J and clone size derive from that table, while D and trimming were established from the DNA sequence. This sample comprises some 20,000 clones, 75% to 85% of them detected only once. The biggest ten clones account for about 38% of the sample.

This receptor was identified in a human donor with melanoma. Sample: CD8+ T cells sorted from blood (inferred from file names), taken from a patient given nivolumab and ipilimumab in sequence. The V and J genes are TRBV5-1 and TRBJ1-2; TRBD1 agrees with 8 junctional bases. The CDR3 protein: CASSLGQGWNYGYTF. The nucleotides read TGCGCCAGCAGCTTGGGACAGGGGTGGAACTATGGCTACACCTTT.